The rows below give T cell receptor beta chains drawn from one sample of a study of CD8+ T cells in alopecia areata. Using immunoSEQ multiplex PCR, the repertoire was profiled, and TCRdb retains in-frame clones only, with some absent. The data hold fewer than 250,000 clones, with roughly 40% observed a single time. Here the sequenced sample was CD4+ T cells sorted from blood, taken at approximately week 36, from a patient treated with tofacitinib. The receptors come from a human donor with alopecia areata. CDR3s include the opening cysteine and the closing phenylalanine or tryptophan. The D gene is left open where the match is weak. Expanded clones get a size class; other rows say once, few or many, or leave the size out.

len: 16; d_gene: -; abundance: -; j_gene: TRBJ2-4; v_gene: TRBV5-4; CDR3aa: CASSLVSGLAKNIQYF; CDR3nt: TGTGCCAGCAGCTTGGTCTCGGGGCTAGCCAAAAACATTCAGTACTTC
len: 12; d_gene: -; abundance: -; j_gene: TRBJ2-7; v_gene: TRBV30; CDR3aa: CAWSRGSYEQYF; CDR3nt: TGTGCCTGGAGTCGAGGGAGTTACGAGCAGTACTTC
len: 13; d_gene: -; abundance: -; j_gene: TRBJ2-5; v_gene: TRBV29-1; CDR3aa: CSGGRTPEETQYF; CDR3nt: TGCAGCGGGGGTCGGACCCCAGAAGAGACCCAGTACTTC
len: 16; d_gene: -; abundance: few; j_gene: TRBJ2-1; v_gene: TRBV25-1; CDR3aa: CASSPSRAGRLNEQFF; CDR3nt: TGTGCCAGCAGTCCCTCTAGGGCGGGACGGTTGAATGAGCAGTTCTTC
len: 15; d_gene: -; abundance: few; j_gene: TRBJ2-1; v_gene: TRBV25-1; CDR3aa: CAARGGGRSYNEQFF; CDR3nt: TGTGCCGCCAGGGGGGGCGGACGCTCCTACAATGAGCAGTTCTTC
len: 14; d_gene: -; abundance: -; j_gene: TRBJ1-2; v_gene: TRBV11-2; CDR3aa: CASSEGLAGYGYTF; CDR3nt: TGTGCCAGCAGCGAGGGGCTGGCAGGCTATGGCTACACCTTC
len: 13; d_gene: -; abundance: few; j_gene: TRBJ1-1; v_gene: TRBV29-1; CDR3aa: CSVSTGLEREAFF; CDR3nt: TGCAGCGTTTCTACCGGGCTGGAACGCGAAGCTTTCTTT
len: 13; d_gene: -; abundance: -; j_gene: TRBJ2-7; v_gene: TRBV27; CDR3aa: CASSFEPLYEQYF; CDR3nt: TGTGCCAGCAGTTTTGAACCCCTATACGAGCAGTACTTC
len: 11; d_gene: -; abundance: -; j_gene: TRBJ2-3; v_gene: TRBV20-1; CDR3aa: CSAPGIEVWYF; CDR3nt: TGCAGTGCTCCCGGTATAGAGGTCTGGTATTTT
len: 14; d_gene: -; abundance: -; j_gene: TRBJ1-1; v_gene: TRBV5-6; CDR3aa: CASSLDRMNTEAFF; CDR3nt: TGTGCCAGCAGCTTGGATAGGATGAACACTGAAGCTTTCTTT
len: 15; d_gene: TRBD1; abundance: few; j_gene: TRBJ1-1; v_gene: TRBV14; CDR3aa: CASSQTGGADTEAFF; CDR3nt: TGTGCCAGCAGCCAAACAGGGGGCGCAGACACTGAAGCTTTCTTT
len: 13; d_gene: -; abundance: few; j_gene: TRBJ2-5; v_gene: TRBV19; CDR3aa: CASSSDRKRPQYF; CDR3nt: TGTGCCAGTAGTAGCGACAGGAAGAGACCCCAGTACTTC
len: 15; d_gene: -; abundance: few; j_gene: TRBJ2-5; v_gene: TRBV6-1; CDR3aa: CASSEASFGTGTQYF; CDR3nt: TGTGCCAGCAGTGAAGCCTCTTTCGGGACTGGGACCCAGTACTTC
len: 14; d_gene: TRBD1; abundance: -; j_gene: TRBJ2-1; v_gene: TRBV28; CDR3aa: CASSFDRVGNEQFF; CDR3nt: TGTGCCAGCAGTTTTGACAGGGTGGGCAATGAGCAGTTCTTC
len: 14; d_gene: -; abundance: -; j_gene: TRBJ2-7; v_gene: TRBV28; CDR3aa: CASSWSGSRYEQYF; CDR3nt: TGTGCCAGCAGTTGGTCCGGGAGTCGGTACGAGCAGTACTTC
len: 13; d_gene: -; abundance: -; j_gene: TRBJ2-5; v_gene: TRBV2; CDR3aa: CATHEVTPLAQYF; CDR3nt: TGTGCCACCCACGAGGTTACGCCTCTGGCCCAGTACTTC
len: 14; d_gene: -; abundance: few; j_gene: TRBJ1-2; v_gene: TRBV5-5; CDR3aa: CASSLLPADYGYTF; CDR3nt: TGTGCCAGCAGCTTGCTGCCAGCGGACTATGGCTACACCTTC
len: 15; d_gene: -; abundance: -; j_gene: TRBJ1-2; v_gene: TRBV5-1; CDR3aa: CASSLEQGVHYGYTF; CDR3nt: TGCGCCAGCAGCTTGGAGCAGGGCGTTCACTATGGCTACACCTTC
len: 15; d_gene: TRBD2; abundance: -; j_gene: TRBJ2-3; v_gene: TRBV5-1; CDR3aa: CASSFTSGRTDTQYF; CDR3nt: TGCGCCAGCAGCTTCACTAGCGGGAGGACAGATACGCAGTATTTT
len: 18; d_gene: TRBD2; abundance: -; j_gene: TRBJ2-1; v_gene: TRBV11-2; CDR3aa: CASSPPGTSGSLYNEQFF; CDR3nt: TGTGCCAGCAGCCCCCCCGGGACTAGCGGGAGCCTCTACAATGAGCAGTTCTTC
len: 14; d_gene: TRBD2; abundance: -; j_gene: TRBJ2-5; v_gene: TRBV5-6; CDR3aa: CASSLAAGGETQYF; CDR3nt: TGTGCCAGCAGCTTGGCCGCGGGGGGAGAGACCCAGTACTTC
len: 15; d_gene: TRBD1; abundance: -; j_gene: TRBJ2-2; v_gene: TRBV18; CDR3aa: CASSPGTGDLGELFF; CDR3nt: TGTGCCAGCTCACCAGGGACAGGGGATCTCGGGGAGCTGTTTTTT
len: 14; d_gene: -; abundance: few; j_gene: TRBJ2-7; v_gene: TRBV9; CDR3aa: CASSLEEGTYEQYF; CDR3nt: TGTGCCAGCAGCCTTGAGGAAGGGACCTACGAGCAGTACTTC
len: 13; d_gene: -; abundance: few; j_gene: TRBJ1-1; v_gene: TRBV30; CDR3aa: CAWTVTASAEAFF; CDR3nt: TGTGCCTGGACCGTGACAGCCTCAGCTGAAGCTTTCTTT
len: 14; d_gene: TRBD1; abundance: -; j_gene: TRBJ1-6; v_gene: TRBV6-6; CDR3aa: CASSRQGKNSPLHF; CDR3nt: TGTGCCAGCAGCCGACAGGGGAAAAATTCACCCCTCCACTTT
len: 11; d_gene: -; abundance: -; j_gene: TRBJ2-3; v_gene: TRBV20-1; CDR3aa: CSGGVPDTQYF; CDR3nt: TGCAGTGGCGGGGTCCCAGATACGCAGTATTTT
len: 15; d_gene: TRBD2; abundance: -; j_gene: TRBJ2-4; v_gene: TRBV7-3; CDR3aa: CASSLRAGDENIQYF; CDR3nt: TGTGCCAGCAGCTTAAGAGCGGGAGATGAAAACATTCAGTACTTC
len: 11; d_gene: -; abundance: few; j_gene: TRBJ1-2; v_gene: TRBV20-1; CDR3aa: CSIRSGYGYTF; CDR3nt: TGCAGTATTAGGAGCGGGTATGGCTACACCTTC
len: 16; d_gene: TRBD2; abundance: -; j_gene: TRBJ2-3; v_gene: TRBV11-2; CDR3aa: CASSFGLAGVGNTQYF; CDR3nt: TGTGCCAGCAGCTTCGGACTAGCGGGGGTAGGAAATACGCAGTATTTT
len: 16; d_gene: TRBD1; abundance: -; j_gene: TRBJ2-1; v_gene: TRBV5-4; CDR3aa: CASSTLNRGLYNEQFF; CDR3nt: TGTGCCAGCAGCACCTTAAACAGGGGGCTCTACAATGAGCAGTTCTTC
len: 11; d_gene: -; abundance: -; j_gene: TRBJ2-1; v_gene: TRBV29-1; CDR3aa: CSVEDYNEQFF; CDR3nt: TGCAGCGTTGAAGACTACAATGAGCAGTTCTTC
len: 13; d_gene: -; abundance: -; j_gene: TRBJ2-3; v_gene: TRBV29-1; CDR3aa: CSVEGAGTDTQYF; CDR3nt: TGCAGCGTTGAAGGGGCAGGCACAGATACGCAGTATTTT
len: 16; d_gene: TRBD2; abundance: once; j_gene: TRBJ2-3; v_gene: TRBV9; CDR3aa: CASSPRLAASTDTQYF; CDR3nt: TGTGCCAGCAGCCCAAGACTAGCGGCTAGCACAGATACGCAGTATTTT
len: 15; d_gene: TRBD1; abundance: -; j_gene: TRBJ2-7; v_gene: TRBV5-6; CDR3aa: CASSLDRQGPYEQYF; CDR3nt: TGTGCCAGCAGCTTGGACCGACAGGGTCCCTACGAGCAGTACTTC
len: 10; d_gene: -; abundance: -; j_gene: TRBJ2-2; v_gene: TRBV29-1; CDR3aa: CSGYTGELFF; CDR3nt: TGCAGCGGATACACCGGGGAGCTGTTTTTT
len: 13; d_gene: -; abundance: -; j_gene: TRBJ2-1; v_gene: TRBV6-5; CDR3aa: CASRPPGVWEQFF; CDR3nt: TGTGCCAGCAGGCCACCTGGGGTTTGGGAGCAGTTCTTC
len: 17; d_gene: -; abundance: -; j_gene: TRBJ2-3; v_gene: TRBV7-8; CDR3aa: CASSLAWAGIGTDTQYF; CDR3nt: TGTGCCAGCAGCTTAGCGTGGGCGGGAATCGGGACAGATACGCAGTATTTT
len: 14; d_gene: -; abundance: -; j_gene: TRBJ2-5; v_gene: TRBV7-2; CDR3aa: CASSLAGDQETQYF; CDR3nt: TGTGCCAGCAGCTTAGCTGGGGATCAAGAGACCCAGTACTTC
len: 14; d_gene: -; abundance: many; j_gene: TRBJ2-5; v_gene: TRBV7-9; CDR3aa: CASSFTEVQETQYF; CDR3nt: TGTGCCAGCAGCTTTACCGAGGTCCAAGAGACCCAGTACTTC
len: 15; d_gene: TRBD2; abundance: -; j_gene: TRBJ2-7; v_gene: TRBV30; CDR3aa: CAWTPTGSGNHEQYF; CDR3nt: TGTGCCTGGACCCCCACGGGTAGCGGGAACCACGAGCAGTACTTC
len: 14; d_gene: TRBD2; abundance: few; j_gene: TRBJ2-7; v_gene: TRBV4-3; CDR3aa: CASSLGGGSYEQYF; CDR3nt: TGCGCCAGCAGCCTCGGGGGGGGTTCCTACGAGCAGTACTTC
len: 11; d_gene: -; abundance: -; j_gene: TRBJ2-1; v_gene: TRBV7-2; CDR3aa: CASSFTGEQFF; CDR3nt: TGTGCCAGCAGCTTTACGGGTGAGCAGTTCTTC
len: 13; d_gene: -; abundance: -; j_gene: TRBJ2-7; v_gene: TRBV4-1; CDR3aa: CASSQPDRYEQYF; CDR3nt: TGCGCCAGCAGCCAGCCGGACCGATACGAGCAGTACTTC
len: 12; d_gene: TRBD1; abundance: few; j_gene: TRBJ1-1; v_gene: TRBV30; CDR3aa: CASTGSIAEAFF; CDR3nt: TGTGCCTCGACAGGGAGTATCGCTGAAGCTTTCTTT
len: 15; d_gene: TRBD1; abundance: -; j_gene: TRBJ2-1; v_gene: TRBV14; CDR3aa: CASSQGTGGFHEQFF; CDR3nt: TGTGCCAGCAGCCAAGGGACAGGGGGCTTCCATGAGCAGTTCTTC
len: 14; d_gene: -; abundance: few; j_gene: TRBJ1-4; v_gene: TRBV5-1; CDR3aa: CASSKGEKMTKLFF; CDR3nt: TGCGCCAGCAGTAAAGGAGAAAAAATGACAAAACTGTTTTTT
len: 13; d_gene: -; abundance: few; j_gene: TRBJ2-1; v_gene: TRBV30; CDR3aa: CAWSAGVYNEQFF; CDR3nt: TGTGCCTGGAGTGCGGGAGTGTACAATGAGCAGTTCTTC
len: 16; d_gene: -; abundance: -; j_gene: TRBJ2-2; v_gene: TRBV2; CDR3aa: CASSSGHLANTGELFF; CDR3nt: TGTGCCAGCAGTTCAGGACACCTCGCGAACACCGGGGAGCTGTTTTTT
len: 16; d_gene: TRBD1; abundance: few; j_gene: TRBJ1-1; v_gene: TRBV18; CDR3aa: CASSPLGQPMNTEAFF; CDR3nt: TGTGCCAGCTCACCACTGGGACAGCCTATGAACACTGAAGCTTTCTTT
len: 13; d_gene: -; abundance: -; j_gene: TRBJ2-1; v_gene: TRBV5-6; CDR3aa: CASSPGWRNEQFF; CDR3nt: TGTGCCAGCAGCCCGGGATGGCGGAATGAGCAGTTCTTC
len: 16; d_gene: -; abundance: -; j_gene: TRBJ2-6; v_gene: TRBV6-1; CDR3aa: CASSDGRRSGANVLTF; CDR3nt: TGTGCCAGCAGTGACGGCCGTCGCTCTGGGGCCAACGTCCTGACTTTC
len: 14; d_gene: -; abundance: few; j_gene: TRBJ2-3; v_gene: TRBV29-1; CDR3aa: CSVSSRSSTDTQYF; CDR3nt: TGCAGCGTTTCTAGCAGGAGTAGCACAGATACGCAGTATTTT
len: 15; d_gene: TRBD1; abundance: -; j_gene: TRBJ2-5; v_gene: TRBV18; CDR3aa: CASSSTGGAGETQYF; CDR3nt: TGTGCCAGCTCATCGACAGGGGGCGCTGGAGAGACCCAGTACTTC
len: 15; d_gene: TRBD2; abundance: few; j_gene: TRBJ2-3; v_gene: TRBV11-2; CDR3aa: CASSATTSGRDTQYF; CDR3nt: TGTGCCAGCAGCGCCACGACTAGCGGGAGGGATACGCAGTATTTT
len: 10; d_gene: -; abundance: -; j_gene: TRBJ2-3; v_gene: TRBV20-1; CDR3aa: CSAILSSQYF; CDR3nt: TGCAGTGCCATCCTCAGTTCGCAGTATTTT
len: 12; d_gene: -; abundance: -; j_gene: TRBJ1-1; v_gene: TRBV29-1; CDR3aa: CSVIQGRAEAFF; CDR3nt: TGCAGCGTCATCCAGGGACGGGCTGAAGCTTTCTTT
len: 19; d_gene: TRBD2; abundance: few; j_gene: TRBJ2-2; v_gene: TRBV7-3; CDR3aa: CASSHDASGRARNTGELFF; CDR3nt: TGTGCCAGCAGCCACGATGCTAGCGGGAGGGCGAGGAACACCGGGGAGCTGTTTTTT
len: 11; d_gene: -; abundance: -; j_gene: TRBJ2-1; v_gene: TRBV2; CDR3aa: CASRSYNEQFF; CDR3nt: TGTGCGTCGAGGTCCTACAATGAGCAGTTCTTC